Presented here are 20 T cell receptor beta chains from one specimen sequenced in a study of blood T cell repertoires in COVID-19. Repertoires were generated with immunoSEQ multiplex PCR, while TCRdb's copy carries only in-frame clones and drops some. The table has about 170,000 clones, around 90% seen once. The sequenced material came from peripheral blood. These TCRs come from a woman of 80 years or more with COVID-19, enrolled during active disease.

The J gene is TRBJ2-1, the V gene TRBV5-4, with D possibly being TRBD2 (6 bases). Trimming stripped 0 bases from V and 6 bases from J, with 16 bases between. The CDR3 extends over 16 amino acids. Germline V gene sequence: CDR1 SGHNT, CDR2 YYREEE (reference sequence). CDR3 nucleotides: TGTGCCAGCAGCTTGGAAGGCGGGACGGTAACCAATGAGCAGTTCTTC. It yields the protein CASSLEGGTVTNEQFF.

The chain has TRBV5-1 and TRBJ1-2, with 10 bases that match TRBD1. The CDR3 runs 18 residues. The V segment lost 0 bases and the J segment 5 bases; nucleotides outside the gene matches: 13. The germline V gene has CDR1 SGHRS and CDR2 YFSETQ. The CDR3 here is CASSLDAIGQGDWYGYTF. The DNA for the CDR3 is TGCGCCAGCAGCTTGGACGCTATAGGACAGGGGGATTGGTATGGCTACACCTTC.

This clone was counted once. The V gene is TRBV7-2, the J gene TRBJ2-1; D gene ambiguous. Per germline, CDR1 SGHTA and CDR2 FQGNSA. The V end was cut by 2 bases, the J end by 8 bases, with 10 bases between. The CDR3 sequence is 13 residues long. The DNA of the CDR3 is TGTGCCAGCAGCTTACCCATGAGCCATGAGCAGTTCTTC. It is translated as CASSLPMSHEQFF.

The V call is TRBV27, the J call TRBJ1-2; D possibly corresponds to TRBD1 (6 bases). CDR3 length: 13 residues. The germline V gene has CDR1 MNHEY and CDR2 SMNVEV (reference sequence). With 3 bases removed from V and 7 bases from J, the gap between germline ends came to 12 bases. This chain's CDR3 is CASSLAGASGYTF. CDR3 bases: TGTGCCAGCAGTTTGGCAGGGGCTAGTGGCTACACCTTC.

The CDR3 nucleotides read TGTGCCAGTAGTATTTCATCGGGGGTTCTCGGTACGCAGTATTTT. It codes for CASSISSGVLGTQYF. J is TRBJ2-3 and V is TRBV19, with D perhaps TRBD2 (6 bases). V was trimmed by 3 bases and J by 8 bases, leaving 18 bases between them. CDR1 is LNHDA and CDR2 is SQIVND in the germline V gene (reference sequence). The CDR3 has 15 amino acids.

A few counts support this clone. This chain connects TRBV28 to TRBJ1-1; unclear D gene. The CDR3 spans 10 residues. Between the trimmed V and J ends, which lost 8 bases and 7 bases, there was a span of 8 bases. Per germline, CDR1 MDHEN and CDR2 SYDVKM. CDR3 in DNA: TGTGCCAGCCACAGTAGTGAAGCTTTCTTT. Residues: CASHSSEAFF.

This clone was observed once. This sequence joins TRBV7-2 and TRBJ2-7; 7 bases match TRBD1. V shed 1 base, J shed 3 bases, and the junction held 6 bases outside the gene matches. Germline V lookup: CDR1 SGHTA, CDR2 FQGNSA. This CDR3 is built from 15 residues. CDR3 in amino acids: CASSLEGGGGYEQYF. As DNA, the CDR3 is TGTGCCAGCAGCTTAGAAGGGGGCGGCGGCTACGAGCAGTACTTC.

This chain links TRBV29-1 with TRBJ1-2; the D is unclear. V gave up 1 base and J gave up 4 bases, with 7 bases separating them. CDR1 and CDR2 from the germline V gene are SQVTM and ANQGSEA. The CDR3 runs to 12 residues. The DNA of the CDR3 is TGCAGCGTTGAAGGGCCCCGCTATGGCTACACCTTC. Amino acids: CSVEGPRYGYTF.

This chain uses TRBV6-5 with TRBJ1-2; D call uncertain. Germline V gene data show CDR1 as MNHEY and CDR2 as SVGAGI. Trimming left V 6 bases short and J 3 bases short, with 11 bases between. This CDR3 is built from 13 residues. DNA of the CDR3: TGTGCCAGCAGCCGCGGTTGGGACTATGGCTACACCTTC. Amino acids: CASSRGWDYGYTF.

The chain uses TRBV6-6 and TRBJ2-1; the D gene is possibly TRBD1 (6 bases). The V end lost 4 bases, the J end lost 8 bases, and 15 bases lay between the germline ends. The CDR3 runs 14 residues. Germline lookup yields CDR1 MNHNY and CDR2 SVGAGI (reference sequence). In DNA form, the CDR3 reads TGTGCCAGCAGTTTCTTACAGGGCAATGATGAGCAGTTCTTC. It yields the protein CASSFLQGNDEQFF.

The chain links TRBV29-1 to TRBJ2-5; D possibly corresponds to TRBD2 (7 bases). This CDR3 has 14 amino acids. Germline-derived CDR1 and CDR2 are SQVTM and ANQGSEA. V was trimmed by 6 bases and J by 5 bases, leaving 19 bases between them. CDR3 bases: TGCAGCGTCGCGCCCGGGGGGCGCGGGGAGACCCAGTACTTC. Its protein is CSVAPGGRGETQYF.

The gene calls are TRBV7-8 and TRBJ2-2; 7 bases fit TRBD1. The CDR3 consists of 14 residues. Germline values: CDR1 SGHVS, CDR2 FQNEAQ. Germline trimming cut 6 bases from V and 4 bases from J; bases unmatched to any gene: 5. The CDR3 DNA is TGTGCCAGCAGAACTACAGGGGCCACCGGGGAGCTGTTTTTT. Its translation is CASRTTGATGELFF.

The chain uses TRBV6-6 and TRBJ1-5; D is possibly TRBD1 (6 bases). The V gene's germline CDR1 is MNHNY and CDR2 SVGAGI (reference sequence). V lost 4 bases and J 5 bases, leaving 9 bases between the germline ends. There are 13 residues in the CDR3. CDR3 protein: CASSSQGHQPQHF. In DNA, the CDR3 is TGTGCCAGCAGTTCACAGGGACATCAGCCCCAGCATTTT.

The chain joins TRBV9 to TRBJ2-2; D remains ambiguous. The germline V gene encodes CDR1 SGDLS and CDR2 YYNGEE. The CDR3 length is 14 residues. V gave up 0 bases and J gave up 2 bases, with 5 bases separating them. The CDR3: CASSVGVNTGELFF. CDR3 nucleotides: TGTGCCAGCAGCGTAGGAGTCAACACCGGGGAGCTGTTTTTT.

With regard to this clone: Germline is not matched at one junction end, which may reflect a read error. The chain links TRBV6-1 to TRBJ1-1; perhaps TRBD1 as D (6 bases). The CDR3 runs 16 residues. From germline, CDR1 is MNHNS and CDR2 SASEGT. CDR3 loop: CASSEVTPGHLMKGVF. CDR3 bases: TGTGCCAGCAGTGAGGTGACTCCGGGACACTTAATGAAAGGCGTCTTT.

The rearrangement joins TRBV10-2 to TRBJ1-1; D not certain. Germline V gives CDR1 WSHSY, CDR2 SAAADI. Trimming stripped 5 bases from V and 5 bases from J, with 6 bases between. The CDR3 length is 11 residues. The CDR3 DNA reads as TGCGCCAGCAGTACATCGACTGAAGCTTTCTTT. Amino acid sequence: CASSTSTEAFF.

V gene TRBV6-5 combines with J gene TRBJ2-7; the match to TRBD1 covers 7 bases. This CDR3 is 14 amino acids long. The V gene end was trimmed by 4 bases and the J gene end by 2 bases; junction bases not matched to a gene: 5. The germline gives CDR1 MNHEY, CDR2 SVGAGI. This chain's CDR3 is CASSSRDRAYEQYF. DNA for the CDR3: TGTGCCAGCAGTTCTAGGGACAGAGCCTACGAGCAGTACTTC.

The chain joins TRBV11-2 to TRBJ2-2; D unresolved. This CDR3 is 13 amino acids long. In germline, CDR1 is SGHAT, CDR2 FQNNGV. Trimming took off 0 bases at V and 5 bases at J, with 4 bases between the two ends. The CDR3 sequence is CASSLEQTGELFF. CDR3 in DNA: TGTGCCAGCAGCTTAGAACAGACCGGGGAGCTGTTTTTT.

This clone was seen once. This chain connects TRBV28 to TRBJ1-2; no definite D call. The CDR3 runs to 12 residues. Germline-derived CDR1 and CDR2 are MDHEN and SYDVKM. V lost 3 bases and J 7 bases, leaving 9 bases between the germline ends. This CDR3 is CASSFAGTGYTF. As DNA, the CDR3 is TGTGCCAGCAGTTTCGCGGGTACTGGCTACACCTTC.

The V call is TRBV24-1, the J call TRBJ1-5, with D unclear. CDR3 length: 14 residues. Trimming pared 1 base from V and 8 bases from J, leaving 11 bases between. The germline CDR1 and CDR2 sequences are KGHDR and SFDVKD. The CDR3 is CATSDLRVGEPQHF. The CDR3 DNA reads TGTGCCACCAGTGATTTAAGGGTCGGGGAGCCCCAGCATTTT.